This T cell receptor beta chain appears in the sequencing data of a study of T cell responses to AZD1222 COVID-19 vaccine. Findings and caveats of the study: Seropositive AZD1222 recipients at baseline numbered only 6 or 7. Possibly, clonal diversity was underestimated; donors were largely white British and included more females. The repertoires were collected only after the peak T cell response. Regions left unmutated in variants are reportedly the target of nearly half of spike-specific TCRs.

Clones were read by immunoSEQ multiplex PCR, and TCRdb kept only the in-frame ones, dropping some. In the table there are about 47,000 clones, 65% to 85% of which are singletons. Germline lookup yields CDR1 SGHTS and CDR2 YDEGEE. V shed 8 bases, J shed 2 bases, and the junction held 8 bases outside the gene matches. The CDR3 has 16 residues. Turning to this clone: Its target is not known.

The chain carries TRBV5-8 and TRBJ2-6; 9 bases match TRBD1. The sample consisted of peripheral blood, taken on day 0 of MenACWY control vaccination. The TCR sequence derives from an adult in good health. The CDR3 protein is CASGQGIIPGANVLTF. DNA for the CDR3: TGTGCCAGTGGACAGGGGATTATCCCTGGGGCCAACGTCCTGACTTTC.